A single sample gave rise to the 17 T cell receptor beta chains below, sequenced in a study of chemoradiotherapy in HPV16-positive cancers. This table comes from immunoSEQ multiplex PCR, and its TCRdb copy is limited to in-frame clones, with some not included. The sample lists fewer than 2,000 clones; more than 75% were seen once. The specimen comprised tumor tissue, sampled from a patient who underwent chemoradiotherapy. The receptors originated from a human donor with HPV-associated anogenital cancer.

This clone was seen more than once but under ten times. This chain links TRBV9 with TRBJ2-2; 7 bases match TRBD2. The J segment lost 6 bases and the V segment lost 5 bases, leaving 10 bases of the junction unmatched. Per the germline V gene, CDR1 is SGDLS and CDR2 is YYNGEE. The CDR3 sequence is 15 residues long. The CDR3 reads CASRGREDMAGELFF. The CDR3 DNA reads as TGTGCCAGCAGGGGGAGGGAGGATATGGCCGGGGAGCTGTTTTTT. The full variable domain, in which reference TRBV9 and TRBJ2-2 provide the parts outside the CDR3, is DSGVTQTPKHLITATGQRVTLRCSPRSGDLSVYWYQQSLDQGLQFLIQYYNGEERAKGNILERFSAQQFPDLHSELNLSSLELGDSALYFCASRGREDMAGELFFGEGSRLTVL.

The genes are TRBV7-9 and TRBJ2-1; the D call may be TRBD1 or TRBD2 (6 bases each). Trimming cost V 1 base and J 6 bases, with 16 bases left between them. Germline V CDR1 and CDR2: SEHNR, FQNEAQ (reference sequence). This CDR3 contains 16 residues. Here the CDR3 DNA reads TGTGCCAGCAGCTTAGTTGGCGGGACCAGGGGCAATGAGCAGTTCTTC. It codes for CASSLVGGTRGNEQFF.

V and J are TRBV7-2 and TRBJ2-2; TRBD1 matches at 9 bases. Germline lookup yields CDR1 SGHTA and CDR2 FQGNSA. V shed 7 bases and J 4 bases; nucleotides not matched to a gene: 4. This CDR3 spans 14 amino acids. CDR3 coding DNA: TGTGCCAGCAACCCGACAGGGGGCACCGGGGAGCTGTTTTTT. This codes for CASNPTGGTGELFF.

The V and J genes are TRBV7-9 and TRBJ2-3; weak D call: TRBD2 (5 bases). CDR1 and CDR2 (germline): SEHNR, FQNEAQ (reference sequence). This CDR3 is built from 14 residues. The V end lost 5 bases, the J end lost 5 bases, and 14 bases lay between the germline ends. CDR3 DNA: TGTGCCAGCAGCCAGCGAGCGGTTAAAGATACGCAGTATTTT. It is translated as CASSQRAVKDTQYF.

This clone has a handful of counts. V gene TRBV20-1 combines with J gene TRBJ1-1, with D perhaps matching TRBD1 (5 bases). This CDR3 spans 11 amino acids. Germline-derived CDR1 and CDR2 are DFQATT and SNEGSKA (reference sequence). The ends were cut back, 8 bases at V and 11 bases at J, with 18 bases in the middle. The CDR3, as DNA: TGCAGTCCTTGGGACCCCTTGGGCGCTTTCTTT. Translated: CSPWDPLGAFF.

This chain links TRBV19 with TRBJ2-1; tentatively, D is TRBD1 (6 bases). The length of the CDR3 is 15 residues. From germline, CDR1 is LNHDA and CDR2 SQIVND (reference sequence). With 2 bases removed from V and 6 bases from J, the gap between germline ends came to 14 bases. CDR3 sequence (DNA): TGTGCCAGTAGTATAAGGTTAGCACAGGGCAATGAGCAGTTCTTC. Residues: CASSIRLAQGNEQFF.

V and J are TRBV27 and TRBJ1-1, with 9 positions matching TRBD1. The CDR3 totals 16 residues. The trim removed 1 base at V and 2 bases at J, leaving 5 bases unmatched. Germline lookup yields CDR1 MNHEY and CDR2 SMNVEV (reference sequence). The CDR3 coding sequence is TGTGCCAGCAGTTTATGGACAGGGGTGTCAAACACTGAAGCTTTCTTT. Its protein is CASSLWTGVSNTEAFF.

This chain links TRBV27 with TRBJ2-7; D might be TRBD2 (6 bases). The CDR3 sequence is 11 residues long. Germline lookup yields CDR1 MNHEY and CDR2 SMNVEV (reference sequence). Trimming removed 5 bases from V and 7 bases from J, with 9 bases in between. CDR3 coding DNA: TGTGCCAGCAGTCCCGGGGGAGAGCAGTACTTC. This gives the protein CASSPGGEQYF.

The chain has TRBV19 and TRBJ2-2; D might be TRBD1 or TRBD2, each matching 6 bases. The CDR3 is 14 residues long. V lost 9 bases and J 6 bases, leaving 17 bases between the germline ends. CDR1 is LNHDA, CDR2 SQIVND, per germline (reference sequence). CDR3 sequence (DNA): TGTGCCAGCCAATCGGGGGCGAGGGCCGGGGAGCTGTTTTTT. Translated: CASQSGARAGELFF.

The J gene is TRBJ2-1, the V gene TRBV29-1; D is undetermined. Germline V gene data show CDR1 as SQVTM and CDR2 as ANQGSEA. This CDR3 region has 13 residues. Trimming left V 3 bases short and J 4 bases short, with 10 bases between. The CDR3 spells CSVERGGYNEQFF. CDR3 sequence (DNA): TGCAGCGTTGAGCGTGGTGGTTACAATGAGCAGTTCTTC.

V usage is TRBV4-3 and J usage is TRBJ2-1; the D is unclear. Trimming stripped 0 bases from V and 0 bases from J, with 12 bases between. CDR1 is LGHNA, CDR2 YSLEER, per germline. CDR3 length: 17 amino acids. Written as DNA, the CDR3 is TGCGCCAGCAGCCAAGATCCGGGTCCAAACTCCTACAATGAGCAGTTCTTC. Translated, it gives CASSQDPGPNSYNEQFF.

The chain is built from TRBV11-3 and TRBJ2-7; D remains unclear. The germline V gene encodes CDR1 SGHNT and CDR2 YENEEA. There are 15 residues in the CDR3. The V end lost 5 bases, the J end lost 3 bases, and 17 bases lay between the germline ends. The CDR3 reads CASSIMGGVVYEQYF. The CDR3 DNA sequence: TGTGCCAGCAGCATCATGGGTGGGGTTGTCTACGAGCAGTACTTC.

The rearrangement joins TRBV30 to TRBJ1-2, with 9 nucleotides matching TRBD1. There are 15 residues in the CDR3. V lost 2 bases and J lost 5; bases outside the gene matches: 9. Germline-derived CDR1 and CDR2 are GTSNPN and SVGIG (reference sequence). In nucleotides, the CDR3 is TGTGCCTGGAGTACCGGGACAGGGCTCTTATATGGCTACACCTTC. This encodes CAWSTGTGLLYGYTF.

The gene calls are TRBV6-1 and TRBJ2-1; no definite D call. V was pared by 1 base and J by 9 bases, with 7 bases between. The CDR3 extends over 12 amino acids. From germline, CDR1 is MNHNS and CDR2 SASEGT. The CDR3, as DNA: TGTGCCAGCAGTGAAGGATTGAGTGAGCAGTTCTTC. This sequence encodes CASSEGLSEQFF.

This chain links TRBV6-6 with TRBJ2-7, with D perhaps matching TRBD2 (5 bases). V lost 0 bases to trimming and J lost 0 bases, with 6 bases between them. CDR3 length equals 14 residues. The germline V gene encodes CDR1 MNHNY and CDR2 SVGAGI (reference sequence). The CDR3, as DNA: TGTGCCAGCAGTTACTCGGACTTCTCCTACGAGCAGTACTTC. This translates into CASSYSDFSYEQYF.

The V and J genes are TRBV5-4 and TRBJ2-3, with TRBD1 matching over 9 bases. The CDR3 spans 16 residues. Per germline, CDR1 SGHNT and CDR2 YYREEE (reference sequence). Trimming took 2 bases from V and 6 from J; bases not matched to a gene: 10. CDR3 coding DNA: TGTGCCAGCAGCTTACCCGGGACAGGGCGGGAGGATACGCAGTATTTT. Protein: CASSLPGTGREDTQYF. The full variable domain, its missing parts supplied by reference TRBV5-4 and TRBJ2-3, is ETGVTQSPTHLIKTRGQQVTLRCSSQSGHNTVSWYQQALGQGPQFIFQYYREEENGRGNFPPRFSGLQFPNYSSELNVNALELDDSALYLCASSLPGTGREDTQYFGPGTRLTVL.

The rearrangement uses TRBV29-1 and TRBJ2-1, with unresolved D. V was trimmed by 5 bases and J by 6 bases, leaving 5 bases between them. Germline-derived CDR1 and CDR2 are SQVTM and ANQGSEA. The length of the CDR3 is 10 residues. CDR3: CSVPGNEQFF. The CDR3 DNA reads TGCAGCGTTCCCGGCAATGAGCAGTTCTTC.